Listed below are T cell receptor beta chains from one sample, sequenced in a study of CD8 T cells in ankylosing spondylitis. Using its own MiXCR run on the 5' RACE reads, TCRdb lists one record per CDR3 protein. The sample comprises approximately 240,000 distinct CDR3 sequences, 24% of which are singletons, and roughly 0.67% rests with the top ten. The sequencing input was blood, either unsorted or a sorted T cell fraction (not recorded which). The receptors originated from a male donor with ankylosing spondylitis or in good health (not recorded which). CDR3s include the opening cysteine and the closing phenylalanine or tryptophan. A D gene is named only where the DNA matches it firmly. Only part of the rows carry a size: once, few, many, or a class if the clone is expanded.

TRBJ2-7 TRBV20-1 . TRBD2 TGCAGTGCTAGAGACAGCGGGGGGGACGCCTACGAGCAGTACTTC CSARDSGGDAYEQYF
TRBJ1-3 TRBV5-1 many . TGCGCCAGCAGCTTGGAAGGCCACCTCTCTGGAAACACCATATATTTT CASSLEGHLSGNTIYF
TRBJ2-5 TRBV12-3/TRBV12-4 . . TGTGCCAGCAGTTTTTTTCAGGGAATTTCAGAGAACCAGTACTTC CASSFFQGISENQYF
TRBJ2-7 TRBV7-6 . TRBD1 TGTGCCAGCAGCTTATCCGGGACAGGGCATGAGCAGTACTTC CASSLSGTGHEQYF
TRBJ2-1 TRBV20-1 . TRBD1 TGCAGTGCAATGCCCGGGACAGGGGGGAGCAATGAGCAGTTCTTC CSAMPGTGGSNEQFF
TRBJ2-3 TRBV20-1 . TRBD2 TGCAGTGCCGGGGGACTAGCAGATAGCACAGATACGCAGTATTTT CSAGGLADSTDTQYF
TRBJ2-7 TRBV18 few . TGTGCCAGCTCACCAGGTAACGGGTACGAGCAGTACTTC CASSPGNGYEQYF
TRBJ2-5 TRBV6-5 . . TGTGCCAGCAGTTACTCGAGCGCTACCGCTCCGTACCAAGAGACCCAGTACTTC CASSYSSATAPYQETQYF
TRBJ1-2 TRBV7-2 . . TGTGCCAGCAGCCGACCCCGGGACGGCCATGGCTACACCTTC CASSRPRDGHGYTF
TRBJ2-7 TRBV20-1 once TRBD2 TGCAGTGCAGGACAGCGGGAGTCCTACGAGCAGTACTTC CSAGQRESYEQYF
TRBJ2-1 TRBV20-1 few TRBD1 TGCAGTGCTAGGGGACAGGGGGCCTTCTCGGATGAGCAGTTCTTC CSARGQGAFSDEQFF
TRBJ1-2 TRBV20-1 many . TGCAGTGCCTCGGCTGGGGCATCGAACTATGGCTACACCTTC CSASAGASNYGYTF
TRBJ1-2 TRBV20-1 many . TGCAGTGCTAGGCAAGGGTTGGGCTACACCTTC CSARQGLGYTF
TRBJ2-1 TRBV4-2 few . TGTGCCAGCAGCCAAGATTTAGGGGGGCGATGGGGCGAGCAGTTCTTC CASSQDLGGRWGEQFF
TRBJ2-7 TRBV10-3 . . TGTGCCATCAGGGGGGGTTCGTCAAGCTCCTACGAGCAGTACTTC CAIRGGSSSSYEQYF
TRBJ1-4 TRBV10-3 . . TGTGCCATCAAGGGAAATCGCGATGAAAAACTGTTTTTT CAIKGNRDEKLFF
TRBJ1-1 TRBV20-1 many . TGCAGTGCTAGGCTCGGAGGGTTCAACACTGAAGCTTTCTTT CSARLGGFNTEAFF
TRBJ2-2 TRBV6-5 . TRBD2 TGTGCCAGCAGCCAGGGACTAGCGAACACCGGGGAGCTGTTTTTT CASSQGLANTGELFF
TRBJ2-1 TRBV24-1 . . TGTGCCACCAGTGCCCCACGGGGGGCCCTGAATGAGCAGTTCTTC CATSAPRGALNEQFF
TRBJ2-3 TRBV7-2 many TRBD2 TGTGCCAGCAGCTTGGAGAGCGGGGGGGCGGATACGCAGTATTTT CASSLESGGADTQYF
TRBJ2-1 TRBV7-9 many . TGTGCCAGCAGCTTAGTCTCCTCCCGCAATGAGCAGTTCTTC CASSLVSSRNEQFF
TRBJ1-1 TRBV20-1 many . TGCAGTGCTAGAGAAGGCGGTATGAACACTGAAGCTTTCTTT CSAREGGMNTEAFF
TRBJ2-3 TRBV5-4 . . TGTGCCAGCAGCTTGGCCTTGGTGGGGGTGGCAGATACGCAGTATTTT CASSLALVGVADTQYF
TRBJ1-5 TRBV10-3 . . TGTGCCATCAGTGACGGGAATAGCAATCAGCCCCAGCATTTT CAISDGNSNQPQHF
TRBJ2-5 TRBV20-1 . . TGCAGTGCTAAAGCTGGACTACCGGGGTGGAGGGACCAGTACTTC CSAKAGLPGWRDQYF
TRBJ2-1 TRBV7-9 many TRBD1 TGTGCCAGCAGCCAAGGGACAGGGCAGTGGTACAATGAGCAGTTCTTC CASSQGTGQWYNEQFF
TRBJ2-5 TRBV6-1 . . TGTGCCAGCAGTGCCCCTGGCCAAGAGACCCAGTACTTC CASSAPGQETQYF
TRBJ2-1 TRBV20-1 few . TGCAGTGCCGTGGGACCCTGGGGGAGGGGGGAGCAGTTCTTC CSAVGPWGRGEQFF
TRBJ2-7 TRBV5-1 few . TGCGCCAGCCAACCGACAGGGGACTACTACGAGCAGTACTTC CASQPTGDYYEQYF
TRBJ1-5 TRBV14 many . TGTGCCAGCAGGTTACAACCTAATCAGCCCCAGCATTTT CASRLQPNQPQHF
TRBJ1-2 TRBV6-5 . . TGTGCCAGCACCCAAGGCTATGGCTACACCTTC CASTQGYGYTF
TRBJ1-1 TRBV3-1 . TRBD1 TGTGCCAGCAGCCAAGGGGACAGGGAGGCTTTCTTT CASSQGDREAFF
TRBJ2-1 TRBV20-1 many TRBD1 TGCAGTGCGGACGTGGGACAGGGTAATGGCTCCTACAATGAGCAGTTCTTC CSADVGQGNGSYNEQFF
TRBJ1-1 TRBV12-3/TRBV12-4 many . TGTGCCAGCAGTACCCTAGGGTTCACTGAAGCTTTCTTT CASSTLGFTEAFF
TRBJ2-5 TRBV20-1 . TRBD2 TGCAGTGCTAGTGCTAGCGGGGGGCCCGGGACCCAGTACTTC CSASASGGPGTQYF
TRBJ2-5 TRBV6-1 many TRBD1 TGTGCCAGCAGTCAGACCTGGGACAGGCAAGAGACCCAGTACTTC CASSQTWDRQETQYF
TRBJ2-6 TRBV6-1 . TRBD1 TGTGCCAGCAGGTCGACAGGGGCTGAACTCTCTGGGGCCAACGTCCTGACTTTC CASRSTGAELSGANVLTF
TRBJ2-4 TRBV12-3/TRBV12-4 many . TGTGCCAGCAGCACCAGCCAAGGGTATGGGTACTTC CASSTSQGYGYF
TRBJ1-2 TRBV4-1 many TRBD1 TGCGCCAGCAGCCAGAGACAGGGAAACTATGGCTACACCTTC CASSQRQGNYGYTF
TRBJ2-3 TRBV2 . . TGTGCCAGCAGGGACTGGCAAGATACGCAGTATTTT CASRDWQDTQYF
TRBJ1-1 TRBV12-3/TRBV12-4 . . TGTGCCAGCACTCTAACGGGAACGGATAACACTGAAGCTTTCTTT CASTLTGTDNTEAFF
TRBJ2-3 TRBV5-1 many TRBD2 TGCGCCAGCACCCAGCAGGCGGGGGGGCGGGATACGCAGTATTTT CASTQQAGGRDTQYF
TRBJ2-3 TRBV12-3/TRBV12-4 few TRBD2 TGTGCCTCAAGAGCGGGGGGGCAGGGGGATACGCAGTATTTT CASRAGGQGDTQYF
TRBJ2-7 TRBV18 few . TGTGCCAGCTCACCCGGCGGCTCCTACGAGCAGTACTTC CASSPGGSYEQYF
TRBJ2-1 TRBV7-6 many . TGTGCCAGCAGCTTAGTTCGGTTAACCAATGAGCAGTTCTTC CASSLVRLTNEQFF
TRBJ1-2 TRBV12-3/TRBV12-4 few TRBD1 TGTGCCAGCAGTCCGGGACAGGGGGCGCGGGATGGCTACACCTTC CASSPGQGARDGYTF
TRBJ2-3 TRBV5-6 once TRBD1 TGTGCCAGCAGTTCACGGACAGGGAGAGATACGCAGTATTTT CASSSRTGRDTQYF
TRBJ1-2 TRBV20-1 many TRBD1 TGCAGTGCCTACAGGGGGCTTGGCTACACCTTC CSAYRGLGYTF
TRBJ2-1 TRBV15 . . TGTGCCACCAGCAGGGCCCCGGACCTTGCCCAAAGCTCCTACAATGAGCAGTTCTTC CATSRAPDLAQSSYNEQFF
TRBJ2-5 TRBV5-1 many . TGCGCCAGCAGCTTAGTCTGGGTAGAGACCCAGTACTTC CASSLVWVETQYF
TRBJ1-2 TRBV6-1 many . TGTGCCAGCAGTCTGGATTCTAACTATGGCTACACCTTC CASSLDSNYGYTF
TRBJ2-1 TRBV20-1 few TRBD1 TGCAGTCGCGAGACCGGGACAGGGAGGGGCAATGAGCAGTTCTTC CSRETGTGRGNEQFF
TRBJ2-1 TRBV15 many TRBD2 TGTGCCACCAGCAGTGACCTCGCTAGCGGGGGGCCATCCTACAATGAGCAGTTCTTC CATSSDLASGGPSYNEQFF
TRBJ2-7 TRBV29-1 . TRBD1 TGCAGCGTTCTTTCCCGGGACAGGGGCTACGAGCAGTACTTC CSVLSRDRGYEQYF